This T cell receptor (beta chain) derives from a study of blood T cell repertoires in COVID-19. Study-wide background: The United States, Italy and Spain supplied acute and convalescent COVID-19 samples.

Only in-frame clones appear in the TCRdb table, and some are missing; sequencing was by immunoSEQ multiplex PCR. Among more than 200,000 clones listed, 65% to 90% were seen once. Trimming took 7 bases from V and 4 from J, leaving 14 bases between them. From germline, CDR1 is SNHLY and CDR2 FYNNEI. CDR3 length equals 14 residues. Sequenced: peripheral blood. The receptor comes from a young man with active or convalescent COVID-19. V is TRBV2 and J is TRBJ1-3; D possibly corresponds to TRBD1 (6 bases). The CDR3: CASIGQIRGNTIYF. In DNA, the CDR3 is TGTGCCAGCATCGGACAGATTCGGGGAAACACCATATATTTT.